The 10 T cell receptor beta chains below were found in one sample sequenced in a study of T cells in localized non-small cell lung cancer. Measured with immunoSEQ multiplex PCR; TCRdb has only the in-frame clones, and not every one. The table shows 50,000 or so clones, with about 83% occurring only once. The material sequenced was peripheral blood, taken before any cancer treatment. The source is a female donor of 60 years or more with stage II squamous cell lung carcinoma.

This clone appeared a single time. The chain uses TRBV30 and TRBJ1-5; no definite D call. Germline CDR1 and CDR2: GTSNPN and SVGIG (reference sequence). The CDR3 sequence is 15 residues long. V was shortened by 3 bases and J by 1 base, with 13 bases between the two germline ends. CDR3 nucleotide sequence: TGTGCCTGGAGCTCGTGGGCGAAAAGCAATCAGCCCCAGCATTTT. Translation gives CAWSSWAKSNQPQHF.

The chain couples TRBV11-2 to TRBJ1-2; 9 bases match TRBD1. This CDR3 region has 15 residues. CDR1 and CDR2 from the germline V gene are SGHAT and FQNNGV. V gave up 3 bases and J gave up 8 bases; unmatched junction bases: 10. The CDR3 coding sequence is TGTGCCAGCAGCTTGGACAGGGGAGCCACGAAGGGCTACACCTTC. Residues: CASSLDRGATKGYTF.

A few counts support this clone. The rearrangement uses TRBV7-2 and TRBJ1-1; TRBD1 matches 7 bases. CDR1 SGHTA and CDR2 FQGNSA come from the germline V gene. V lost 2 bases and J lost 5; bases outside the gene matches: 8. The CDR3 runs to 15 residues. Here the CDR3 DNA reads TGTGCCAGCAGCTTAATGAAGGGGGCCGGGACTGAAGCTTTCTTT. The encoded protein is CASSLMKGAGTEAFF.

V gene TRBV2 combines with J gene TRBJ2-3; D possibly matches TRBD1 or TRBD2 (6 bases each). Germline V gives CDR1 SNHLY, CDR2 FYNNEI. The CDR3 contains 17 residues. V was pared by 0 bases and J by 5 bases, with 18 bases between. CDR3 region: CASSEALRGPRGDTQYF. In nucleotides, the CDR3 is TGTGCCAGCAGTGAAGCGCTTCGGGGGCCCCGCGGAGATACGCAGTATTTT.

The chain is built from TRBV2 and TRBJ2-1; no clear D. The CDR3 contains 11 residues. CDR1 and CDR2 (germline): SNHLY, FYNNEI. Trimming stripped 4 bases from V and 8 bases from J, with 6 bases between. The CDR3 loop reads CASSVRDEQFF. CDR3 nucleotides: TGTGCCAGCAGTGTCCGGGATGAGCAGTTCTTC.

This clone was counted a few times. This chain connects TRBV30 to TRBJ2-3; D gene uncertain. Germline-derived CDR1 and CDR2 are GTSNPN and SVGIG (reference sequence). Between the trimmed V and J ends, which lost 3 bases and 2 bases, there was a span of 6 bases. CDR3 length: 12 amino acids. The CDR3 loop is CAWREVTDTQYF. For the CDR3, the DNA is TGTGCCTGGAGAGAAGTCACAGATACGCAGTATTTT.

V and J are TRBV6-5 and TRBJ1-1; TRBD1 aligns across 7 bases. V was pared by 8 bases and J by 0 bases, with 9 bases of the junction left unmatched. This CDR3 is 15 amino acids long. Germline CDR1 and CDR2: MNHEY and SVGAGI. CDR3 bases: TGTGCCAGCCGCTACAGGGGAACCTTGAACACTGAAGCTTTCTTT. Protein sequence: CASRYRGTLNTEAFF.

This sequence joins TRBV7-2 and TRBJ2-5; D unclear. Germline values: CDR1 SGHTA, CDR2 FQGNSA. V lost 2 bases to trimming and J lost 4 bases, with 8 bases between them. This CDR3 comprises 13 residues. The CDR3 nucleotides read TGTGCCAGCAGCTTAAATAAGGGAGAGACCCAGTACTTC. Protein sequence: CASSLNKGETQYF.

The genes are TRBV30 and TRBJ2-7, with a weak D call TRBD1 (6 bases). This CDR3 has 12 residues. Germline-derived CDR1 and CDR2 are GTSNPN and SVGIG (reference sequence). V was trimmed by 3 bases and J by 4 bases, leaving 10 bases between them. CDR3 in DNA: TGTGCCTGGAGACAGGGACAATACGAGCAGTACTTC. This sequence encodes CAWRQGQYEQYF.

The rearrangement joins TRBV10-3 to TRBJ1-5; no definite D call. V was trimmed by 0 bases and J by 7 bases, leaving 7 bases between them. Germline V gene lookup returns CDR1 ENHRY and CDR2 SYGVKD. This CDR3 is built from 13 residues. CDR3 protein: CAISESGSQPQHF. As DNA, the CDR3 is TGTGCCATCAGTGAGTCAGGGAGCCAGCCCCAGCATTTT.